The 26 T cell receptor beta chains below all came from one sample that was sequenced in a study of blood T cell repertoires in COVID-19. Libraries were prepared by immunoSEQ multiplex PCR; TCRdb keeps only in-frame clonotypes and omits some of them. The sample holds about 160,000 clones, roughly 91% seen once. Material for sequencing was peripheral blood. Receptors originate from a woman aged 50 to 60 with acute or convalescent COVID-19.

Only one count was recorded for this clone. This chain connects TRBV10-3 to TRBJ2-1, with 9 bases matching TRBD2. Germline trimming cut 3 bases from V and 1 base from J; bases unmatched to any gene: 13. Germline V gene sequence: CDR1 ENHRY, CDR2 SYGVKD. This CDR3 region has 19 residues. CDR3 nucleotides: TGTGCCATCAGTGACCCGGTTAGCGGGAGTCGGACGTCCTACAATGAGCAGTTCTTC. It codes for CAISDPVSGSRTSYNEQFF.

The chain joins TRBV6-2 or TRBV6-3 to TRBJ1-2, with D possibly matching TRBD1 (6 bases). This CDR3 contains 15 residues. V was shortened by 2 bases and J by 8 bases, with 18 bases between the two germline ends. The germline CDR1 and CDR2 sequences are MNHEY and SVGEGT. In DNA, the CDR3 is TGTGCCAGCAGTTACAGGAAAACAGGGAAGGAAGGCTACACCTTC. Translating it yields CASSYRKTGKEGYTF.

This clone was picked up one time. The V call is TRBV29-1, the J call TRBJ2-3; 7 bases align to TRBD1. This CDR3 spans 14 amino acids. With V trimmed by 4 bases and J by 2 bases, 6 bases remained unmatched. The germline V gene encodes CDR1 SQVTM and CDR2 ANQGSEA. The DNA of the CDR3 is TGCAGCGTTGGCCAGGGGGTAGTCACAGATACGCAGTATTTT. It codes for CSVGQGVVTDTQYF.

The chain carries TRBV12-2 and TRBJ2-7; TRBD1 is the table's D call and was not checked against the DNA. TRBV12-2 is shown as a pseudogene. The CDR3 extends over 14 amino acids. The CDR3 nucleotides are TGTGCAAGTCGCCTGATGACAGAATGGAACGAGCAGTACTTC. Translated: CASRLMTEWNEQYF.

This chain links TRBV19 with TRBJ1-1; tentatively, D is TRBD1 (5 bases). The V gene lost 3 bases and the J gene lost 3 bases, with 11 bases spanning the gap. Germline-derived CDR1 and CDR2 are LNHDA and SQIVND (reference sequence). CDR3 size: 14 residues. The CDR3 region has the DNA TGTGCCAGTAGTATGGCAGGGAAAGACACTGAAGCTTTCTTT. Translation: CASSMAGKDTEAFF.

As for this clone: Compared with germline, one end of the junction differs, possibly owing to a read error. J is TRBJ1-5 and V is TRBV6-2 or TRBV6-3; D unclear. CDR3 length: 12 amino acids. Germline values: CDR1 MNHEY, CDR2 SVGEGT. CDR3 DNA sequence: TGTGCCAGCAGCAAGAATCCTGCGCCCCCCACGTTT. Translated: CASSKNPAPPTF.

The chain has TRBV5-4 and TRBJ1-5; TRBD1 might be the D (5 bases). CDR3 length: 14 amino acids. Germline V CDR1 and CDR2: SGHNT, YYREEE (reference sequence). Trimming took off 4 bases at V and 5 bases at J, with 13 bases between the two ends. The CDR3 nucleotides read TGTGCCAGCAGCGCCGGCGGGGGGGATCAGCCCCAGCATTTT. Translation gives CASSAGGGDQPQHF.

The chain carries TRBV28 and TRBJ2-6; TRBD1 aligns across 8 bases. This CDR3 region has 18 residues. Trimming cost V 5 bases and J 3 bases; bases outside gene matches: 12. Germline V lookup: CDR1 MDHEN, CDR2 SYDVKM. The CDR3 nucleotides read TGTGCCAGCAGTCCTCCACAGTCCAGGGGGCGTGGGGCCAACGTCCTGACTTTC. Its protein product is CASSPPQSRGRGANVLTF.

The chain joins TRBV5-4 to TRBJ1-2, with 8 nucleotides matching TRBD1. The germline gives CDR1 SGHNT, CDR2 YYREEE (reference sequence). The CDR3 is 15 amino acids. The J segment lost 4 bases and the V segment lost 3 bases, leaving 8 bases of the junction unmatched. CDR3 protein: CASSSARGQGYGYTF. The CDR3 nucleotides are TGTGCCAGCAGCTCGGCCAGGGGGCAGGGCTATGGCTACACCTTC.

Written as DNA, the CDR3 is TGTGCCAGCAGTGAAGACGCGGGGCGATACACCATATATTTT. Encoded protein: CASSEDAGRYTIYF. The V call is TRBV2, the J call TRBJ1-3; D may be TRBD1 (5 bases). Trimming shortened V by 1 base and J by 8 bases, and 12 bases separated the two germline ends. The germline CDR1 and CDR2 sequences are SNHLY and FYNNEI. The CDR3 sequence is 14 residues long.

J is TRBJ1-6 and V is TRBV5-4; D is unresolved. Germline V gene data show CDR1 as SGHNT and CDR2 as YYREEE (reference sequence). This CDR3 has 14 amino acids. V lost 4 bases and J lost 6, with 11 bases in between. CDR3 loop: CASSRDFLNSPLHF. The CDR3 coding sequence is TGTGCCAGCAGCCGGGATTTCCTTAATTCACCCCTCCACTTT.

CDR3 sequence reads: CASCREPYEQYF. CDR3 DNA: TGTGCCAGCTGTCGGGAACCCTACGAGCAGTACTTC. The V and J genes are TRBV2 and TRBJ2-7, with TRBD2 as a possible D gene (5 bases). The V gene lost 8 bases and the J gene lost 2 bases, with 10 bases spanning the gap. The germline gives CDR1 SNHLY, CDR2 FYNNEI. This CDR3 contains 12 residues.

The chain carries TRBV2 and TRBJ1-1; a weak D match, TRBD1 (5 bases). V lost 9 bases, J lost 6 bases, and 17 bases lay in between. CDR1 is SNHLY and CDR2 is FYNNEI in the germline V gene. This CDR3 contains 13 residues. The CDR3 loop reads CASGSGGTPEAFF. CDR3 DNA sequence: TGTGCCAGTGGCTCGGGGGGGACCCCTGAAGCTTTCTTT.

The chain is built from TRBV4-1 and TRBJ1-1, with D unresolved. Per germline, CDR1 MGHRA and CDR2 YSYEKL. V was clipped by 0 bases and J by 1 base, with 15 bases between them. This CDR3 is built from 17 residues. This CDR3 reads CASSQEGSFHWNTEAFF. DNA of the CDR3: TGCGCCAGCAGCCAAGAGGGGAGTTTTCATTGGAACACTGAAGCTTTCTTT.

The chain joins TRBV28 to TRBJ1-1, with D possibly TRBD1 on 5 matching bases. Germline V gene data show CDR1 as MDHEN and CDR2 as SYDVKM. There are 13 residues in the CDR3. Trimming shortened V by 1 base and J by 4 bases, and 7 bases separated the two germline ends. The CDR3 bases are TGTGCCAGCAGTTTATCAGGGTTCACTGAAGCTTTCTTT. Translating it yields CASSLSGFTEAFF.

This clone was detected only a few times. This chain joins TRBV7-9 and TRBJ2-7, with 15 bases aligning to TRBD2. Trimming removed 5 bases from V and 7 bases from J; junction bases left unmatched: 6. Germline lookup yields CDR1 SEHNR and CDR2 FQNEAQ (reference sequence). The CDR3 is 15 amino acids. The CDR3 nucleotides are TGTGCCAGCAGCGCCCCGGGACTAGCGGGAGGTGAGCAGTACTTC. Translated: CASSAPGLAGGEQYF.

V is TRBV6-5 and J is TRBJ1-2, with a tentative D call TRBD1 (5 bases). The germline gives CDR1 MNHEY, CDR2 SVGAGI. This CDR3 region has 15 residues. Trimming removed 2 bases at V and 3 bases at J, with 13 bases between. The CDR3 nucleotides read TGTGCCAGCAGTTACGCAGGGATAATAGACTATGGCTACACCTTC. Its translation is CASSYAGIIDYGYTF.

V usage is TRBV20-1 and J usage is TRBJ1-5; D is unresolved. V was pared by 3 bases and J by 3 bases, with 6 bases between. The CDR3 has 12 residues. CDR1 and CDR2 from the germline V gene are DFQATT and SNEGSKA (reference sequence). The CDR3 DNA reads TGCAGTGCTAGTGACTCCAATCAGCCCCAGCATTTT. This codes for CSASDSNQPQHF.

V gene TRBV23-1 combines with J gene TRBJ2-7; no clear D gene. TRBV23-1 is annotated as an ORF whose role is uncertain. This CDR3 contains 17 residues. With 0 bases removed from V and 2 bases from J, the gap between germline ends came to 17 bases. The CDR3 sequence is CASSQSSKTPLPYEQYF. The CDR3 region has the DNA TGCGCCAGCAGTCAATCGAGTAAAACACCACTACCCTACGAGCAGTACTTC.

The V call is TRBV7-8, the J call TRBJ1-1; the match to TRBD1 covers 11 bases. V dropped 0 bases and J dropped 10; count of bases not matched to a gene: 4. This CDR3 comprises 14 residues. Germline-derived CDR1 and CDR2 are SGHVS and FQNEAQ. The CDR3 nucleotides read TGTGCCAGCAGCTTAGCGGGGACAGGGGGGCGAGCTTTCTTT. Translated: CASSLAGTGGRAFF.

The rearrangement links TRBV6-2 or TRBV6-3 to TRBJ1-4, with D maybe TRBD1 (6 bases). The CDR3 sequence is 14 residues long. V was shortened by 4 bases and J by 6 bases, with 12 bases between the two germline ends. The germline V gene encodes CDR1 MNHEY and CDR2 SVGEGT. The CDR3 nucleotides are TGTGCCAGCAGTTCATCGGGACAATATGAAAAACTGTTTTTT. Translation: CASSSSGQYEKLFF.

The chain has TRBV6-5 and TRBJ1-2; TRBD1 matches 8 bases. Losses at the gene ends were 8 bases for V and 8 bases for J; bases not matched to a gene: 7. This CDR3 region has 12 residues. Germline CDR1 is MNHEY and CDR2 is SVGAGI. CDR3 nucleotide sequence: TGTGCCAGCCAGGGGGCAAGTGAAGGCTACACCTTC. This sequence encodes CASQGASEGYTF.

This clone showed up just once. The chain uses TRBV28 and TRBJ1-1; the match to TRBD1 covers 7 bases. V lost 11 bases and J lost 0; bases outside the gene matches: 6. The length of the CDR3 is 13 residues. CDR1 and CDR2 from the germline V gene are MDHEN and SYDVKM. The CDR3 DNA reads as TGTGCCTTCGGGGACAGCATGAACACTGAAGCTTTCTTT. Its protein is CAFGDSMNTEAFF.

This sequence joins TRBV5-1 and TRBJ2-5; 9 bases agree with TRBD2. The CDR3 extends over 18 amino acids. The germline V gene encodes CDR1 SGHRS and CDR2 YFSETQ. V lost 2 bases and J lost 4; bases outside the gene matches: 15. The CDR3, as DNA: TGCGCCAGCAGCTTCCACTTCTATAGCGGGAGAGGGGGAGAGACCCAGTACTTC. Amino acids: CASSFHFYSGRGGETQYF.

The rearrangement links TRBV10-3 to TRBJ1-1; no clear D. The CDR3 is 14 amino acids. Trimming removed 1 base at V and 1 base at J, with 7 bases between. Germline V gene sequence: CDR1 ENHRY, CDR2 SYGVKD. CDR3 protein: CAISEYGSNTEAFF. The CDR3 bases are TGTGCCATCAGTGAGTACGGTTCGAACACTGAAGCTTTCTTT.

The DNA of the CDR3 is TGTGCTAGTGGTCCCCCAGGGGTTGGAGAAAAACTGTTTTTT. Its protein is CASGPPGVGEKLFF. The J gene is TRBJ1-4, the V gene TRBV12-5, with D perhaps TRBD1 (6 bases). The CDR3 loop spans 14 amino acids. Looked up from germline, CDR1 is LGHNT and CDR2 is FRNRAP. V was pared by 5 bases and J by 8 bases, with 15 bases between. Looking up the rest from reference TRBV12-5 and TRBJ1-4 gives the full variable domain: DARVTQTPRHKVTEMGQEVTMRCQPILGHNTVFWYRQTMMQGLELLAYFRNRAPLDDSGMPKDRFSAEMPDATLATLKIQPSEPRDSAVYFCASGPPGVGEKLFFGSGTQLSVL.